The rows below give T cell receptor beta chains drawn from one sample of a study of Ad26.COV2.S vaccination and SARS-CoV-2 variants. Repertoires were generated with immunoSEQ multiplex PCR, while TCRdb's copy carries only in-frame clones and drops some. There are roughly 350,000 clones in the sample; roughly 90% occur only once, and around 11% lies in the top ten. Sequencing used peripheral blood, obtained in a trial of Ad26.COV2.S vaccine versus placebo. These receptors all come from a person between 18 and 65 years old who received the Ad26.COV2.S COVID-19 vaccine or a placebo. CDR3s include the opening cysteine and the closing phenylalanine or tryptophan. The D gene is left open where the match is weak. Expanded clones are given a class, and other clones once, few, many or no size at all.

D gene,J gene,V gene,clone size,CDR3 DNA,CDR3 protein
NA,TRBJ2-7,TRBV28,NA,TGTGCCAGCAGCTACTACCCTGGCGAGCAGTACTTC,CASSYYPGEQYF
NA,TRBJ1-1,TRBV19,NA,TGTGCCAGTAGCATCTCTTGGAACACTGAAGCTTTCTTT,CASSISWNTEAFF
NA,TRBJ1-2,TRBV10-3,NA,TGTGCCATCAGTGAAGCCATGGCATATGGCTACACCTTC,CAISEAMAYGYTF
NA,TRBJ2-7,TRBV6-5,NA,TGTGCCAGCAGGGGGGGACAGACCTACGAGCAGTACTTC,CASRGGQTYEQYF
NA,TRBJ2-7,TRBV4-1,NA,TGCGCCAGCAGCCAAGATTTGGTCCGCGGGCTCTCCTACGAGCAGTACTTC,CASSQDLVRGLSYEQYF
TRBD2,TRBJ2-3,TRBV24-1,NA,TGTGCCACCAGTGCCGTGGGTAGCGGGGGGTCCGATACGCAGTATTTT,CATSAVGSGGSDTQYF
NA,TRBJ2-7,TRBV19,NA,TGTGCCAGTAGTTCCCGTCCCAAGAGCTACGAGCAGTACTTC,CASSSRPKSYEQYF
TRBD2,TRBJ2-2,TRBV18,NA,TGTGCCAGCTCACCACCGAGCGGGAGGATCGGGCCCGGGGAGCTGTTTTTT,CASSPPSGRIGPGELFF
NA,TRBJ1-1,TRBV12-3/TRBV12-4,NA,TGTGCCAGCAGTACCACGAACACTGAAGCTTTCTTT,CASSTTNTEAFF
NA,TRBJ1-1,TRBV3-1/TRBV3-2,NA,TGTGCCAGCAGCCAAGAAGCGGGCCGTGAAGCTTTCTTT,CASSQEAGREAFF
TRBD1,TRBJ2-7,TRBV7-2,NA,TGTGCCAGCAGCTCCGCGGGACAGGGAAGGGACGAGCAGTACTTC,CASSSAGQGRDEQYF
NA,TRBJ2-6,TRBV28,once,TGTGCCAGCAGTTCACCGGGCCGAGGAGGGGCCAACGTCCTGACTTTC,CASSSPGRGGANVLTF
NA,TRBJ2-1,TRBV7-2,NA,TGTGCCAGCAGCGGTGGGCCGAACAATGAGCAGTTCTTC,CASSGGPNNEQFF
TRBD2,TRBJ2-3,TRBV11-2,NA,TGTGCCAGCAGCTTATGGACTAGCGGGTCAGATACGCAGTATTTT,CASSLWTSGSDTQYF
TRBD1,TRBJ1-2,TRBV29-1,NA,TGCAGCGTTGTACCTGGCGACAGGGGAGGGTATGGCTACACCTTC,CSVVPGDRGGYGYTF
NA,TRBJ2-7,TRBV5-1,NA,TGCGCCAGCAGCTCGGACGGTTCCTACGAGCAGTACTTC,CASSSDGSYEQYF
NA,TRBJ2-1,TRBV14,NA,TGTGCCAGCAGCCAAGGGACAAAGGGTGAGCAGTTCTTC,CASSQGTKGEQFF
NA,TRBJ1-2,TRBV19,once,TGTGCCAGTAGCAGAACCGGGACGGCGACCGGCTACACCTTC,CASSRTGTATGYTF
NA,TRBJ1-1,TRBV4-3,NA,TGCGCCAGCAGCCAAGAAAGCTTAGGGGGGTCTAAAGCTTTCTTT,CASSQESLGGSKAFF
TRBD1,TRBJ1-2,TRBV4-2,NA,TGTGCCAGCAGCCAGCAGGGGGGAAATGGCTACACCTTC,CASSQQGGNGYTF
NA,TRBJ2-1,TRBV3-1/TRBV3-2,once,TGTGCCAGCAGCCAAGAACCCCCACAGGGTGAGCAGTTCTTC,CASSQEPPQGEQFF
NA,TRBJ2-7,TRBV3-1/TRBV3-2,NA,TGTGCCAGCAGCCGGACACTCTCCTACGAGCAGTACTTC,CASSRTLSYEQYF
TRBD2,TRBJ2-4,TRBV10-2,NA,TGCGCCAGCAGCCCGCCGCTAGCGGGGACCAACAAAAACATTCAGTACTTC,CASSPPLAGTNKNIQYF
NA,TRBJ1-6,TRBV11-2,NA,TGTGCCAGCAGCTTAGTAAGCCGGGGGCTTAATTCACCCCTCCACTTT,CASSLVSRGLNSPLHF
TRBD1,TRBJ2-5,TRBV5-4,NA,TGTGCCAGCAGCTTACTCCGGGACAGGGTACAAGAGACCCAGTACTTC,CASSLLRDRVQETQYF
TRBD2,TRBJ2-2,TRBV27,NA,TGTGCCAGCAGTTCCTTGGGACTAGGAAACACCGGGGAGCTGTTTTTT,CASSSLGLGNTGELFF
NA,TRBJ2-7,TRBV28,NA,TGTGCCAGCAGTTTATACGCAGGGTATACCTACGAGCAGTACTTC,CASSLYAGYTYEQYF
TRBD1,TRBJ1-6,TRBV3-1/TRBV3-2,NA,TGTGCCAGCAGCCCCCGGTTTGGGGACAGTAATTCACCCCTCCACTTT,CASSPRFGDSNSPLHF
TRBD1,TRBJ1-6,TRBV7-9,few,TGTGCCAGCAGCCCTTGGACAGGCGGGGATTCACCCCTCCACTTT,CASSPWTGGDSPLHF
NA,TRBJ1-2,TRBV12-3/TRBV12-4,NA,TGTGCCAGCACCTCGACGTCTGTCTATGGCTACACCTTC,CASTSTSVYGYTF
NA,TRBJ2-5,TRBV2,once,TGTGCCAGCAAACAGGGAGATCGAGAGACCCAGTACTTC,CASKQGDRETQYF
NA,TRBJ2-7,TRBV28,NA,TGTGCCAGCAGTTTAGCCCCTCCCTACGAGCAGTACTTC,CASSLAPPYEQYF
TRBD1,TRBJ1-3,TRBV28,NA,TGTGCCAGCAGTTATTTAGGTCGACAGGGAGGAGGAAACACCATATATTTT,CASSYLGRQGGGNTIYF
TRBD1,TRBJ1-5,TRBV6-6,NA,TGTGCCAGCGTCCCCGCAGACAGGGGGAGTCAGCCCCAGCATTTT,CASVPADRGSQPQHF
NA,TRBJ1-1,TRBV12-3/TRBV12-4,NA,TGTGCCAGCAGTTTACTGGGAACTGAAGCTTTCTTT,CASSLLGTEAFF
NA,TRBJ1-2,TRBV7-9,once,TGTGCCAGCAGCTTAGCCGGGATACTAGGGGATGGCTACACCTTC,CASSLAGILGDGYTF
NA,TRBJ1-6,TRBV6-1,few,TGTGCCAGCAGTGAGGGGAATTCACCCCTCCACTTT,CASSEGNSPLHF
NA,TRBJ1-1,TRBV11-2,NA,TGTGCCAGCAGCTCCGTGGGGATAGCTGAAGCTTTCTTT,CASSSVGIAEAFF
TRBD1,TRBJ1-2,TRBV5-1,NA,TGCGCCAGCAGCATGGGACAGGGGGCCTATGGCTACACCTTC,CASSMGQGAYGYTF
TRBD1,TRBJ2-7,TRBV9,NA,TGTGCCAGCAGCGTGACAGGGGGAAAAGAGCAGTACTTC,CASSVTGGKEQYF
TRBD2,TRBJ2-7,TRBV27,NA,TGTGCCAGCAGTTTCCGCGGGATAGCGGGGACCTACGAGCAGTACTTC,CASSFRGIAGTYEQYF
TRBD2,TRBJ2-1,TRBV7-8,NA,TGTGCCACCGTAGCGGGAGGGCGGAATGAGCAGTTCTTC,CATVAGGRNEQFF
TRBD2,TRBJ2-1,TRBV5-1,NA,TGCGCCAGCAGCCAAAGAGCTAGCGGTTGGCTATACAATGAGCAGTTCTTC,CASSQRASGWLYNEQFF
NA,TRBJ2-7,TRBV18,NA,TGTGCCAGCTCCCAAGGAGTCCCAGCCTACGAGCAGTACTTC,CASSQGVPAYEQYF
TRBD1,TRBJ2-2,TRBV7-2,few,TGTGCCAGCAGGGGACAGGGTCGCGGCCCCGGGGAGCTGTTTTTT,CASRGQGRGPGELFF
NA,TRBJ2-3,TRBV18,NA,TGTGCCAGCTCACCAGGGAATTTCGGGACAGATACGCAGTATTTT,CASSPGNFGTDTQYF
NA,TRBJ2-3,TRBV24-1,NA,TGTGCCACCAGTGGAGGCTCCACAGATACGCAGTATTTT,CATSGGSTDTQYF
NA,TRBJ2-1,TRBV12-3/TRBV12-4,NA,TGTGCCAGCAGCCGACTAGTGGACAATGAGCAGTTCTTC,CASSRLVDNEQFF
TRBD1,TRBJ1-5,TRBV5-1,NA,TGCGCCAGCAGCGCACAGGGGGGGAGCAATCAGCCCCAGCATTTT,CASSAQGGSNQPQHF
NA,TRBJ1-6,TRBV20-1,NA,TGCAGTGCTAGTAGACTAGCGATCTCCTATAATTCACCCCTCCACTTT,CSASRLAISYNSPLHF
NA,TRBJ1-5,TRBV27,NA,TGTGCCAGCAGCAACAGGGATAGCAATCAGCCCCAGCATTTT,CASSNRDSNQPQHF
TRBD2,TRBJ2-5,TRBV6-2/TRBV6-3,NA,TGTGCCAGCAGTTGGTGGACTAGCGGGGGGGCGCTGGGAGAGACCCAGTACTTC,CASSWWTSGGALGETQYF